Listed here are 2 T cell receptor beta chains from one sample, sequenced in a study of blood T cell repertoires in COVID-19. Sequencing used immunoSEQ multiplex PCR; TCRdb keeps in-frame clones, though not all of them. Of about 190,000 clones in the sample, approximately 84% were seen once. The specimen sequenced was PBMCs or T cells enriched from blood (not recorded which). The source is a woman aged 25-40 years who had recovered from COVID-19.

This rearrangement joins TRBV4-1 to TRBJ1-6; a possible D gene is TRBD1 (6 bases). Germline V gene data show CDR1 as MGHRA and CDR2 as YSYEKL. The CDR3 is 16 amino acids. Trimming took off 1 base at V and 5 bases at J, with 12 bases between the two ends. CDR3 DNA sequence: TGCGCCAGCAGCCAAGGAGGACAGTTGGATAATTCACCCCTCCACTTT. Protein: CASSQGGQLDNSPLHF.

As DNA, the CDR3 is TGTGCCACCTCGGGACTATCTAACTATGGCTACACCTTC. It translates to CATSGLSNYGYTF. The V gene is TRBV28, the J gene TRBJ1-2; weak D call: TRBD1 (5 bases). This CDR3 is built from 13 residues. Germline V gives CDR1 MDHEN, CDR2 SYDVKM. Trimming took 10 bases from V and 0 from J, leaving 12 bases between them.